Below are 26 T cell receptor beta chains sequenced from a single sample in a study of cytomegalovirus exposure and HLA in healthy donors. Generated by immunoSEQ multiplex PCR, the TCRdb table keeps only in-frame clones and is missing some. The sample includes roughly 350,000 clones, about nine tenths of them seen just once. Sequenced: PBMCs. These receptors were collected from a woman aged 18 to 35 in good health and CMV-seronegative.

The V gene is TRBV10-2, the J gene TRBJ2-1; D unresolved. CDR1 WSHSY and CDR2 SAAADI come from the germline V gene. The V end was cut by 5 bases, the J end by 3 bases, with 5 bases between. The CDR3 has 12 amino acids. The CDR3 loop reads CASSRHYNEQFF. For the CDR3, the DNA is TGCGCCAGCAGTCGACACTACAATGAGCAGTTCTTC.

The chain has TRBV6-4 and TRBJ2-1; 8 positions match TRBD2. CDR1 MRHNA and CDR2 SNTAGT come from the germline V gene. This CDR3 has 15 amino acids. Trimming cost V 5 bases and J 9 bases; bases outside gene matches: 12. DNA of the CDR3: TGTGCCAGCAGTCCGGGACTAGGAAAGGATGGTGAGCAGTTCTTC. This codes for CASSPGLGKDGEQFF.

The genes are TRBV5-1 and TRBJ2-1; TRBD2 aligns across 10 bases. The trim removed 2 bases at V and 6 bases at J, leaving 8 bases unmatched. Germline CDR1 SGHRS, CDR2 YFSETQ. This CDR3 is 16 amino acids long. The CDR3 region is CASSLRNSGGSNEQFF. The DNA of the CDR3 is TGCGCCAGCAGCTTACGGAATAGCGGGGGGAGCAATGAGCAGTTCTTC.

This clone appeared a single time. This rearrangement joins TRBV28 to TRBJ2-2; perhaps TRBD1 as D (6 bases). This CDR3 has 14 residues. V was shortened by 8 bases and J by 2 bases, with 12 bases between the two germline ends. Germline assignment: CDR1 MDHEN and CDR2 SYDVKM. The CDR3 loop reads CASGRDTNTGELFF. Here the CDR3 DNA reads TGTGCCAGCGGCCGGGACACCAACACCGGGGAGCTGTTTTTT.

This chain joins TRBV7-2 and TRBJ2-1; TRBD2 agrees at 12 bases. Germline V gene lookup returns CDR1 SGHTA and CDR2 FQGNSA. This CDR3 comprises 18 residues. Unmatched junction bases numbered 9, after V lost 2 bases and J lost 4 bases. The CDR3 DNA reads TGTGCCAGCAGCTTACTCCGACTAGCGGGAGCTATTTACAATGAGCAGTTCTTC. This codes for CASSLLRLAGAIYNEQFF.

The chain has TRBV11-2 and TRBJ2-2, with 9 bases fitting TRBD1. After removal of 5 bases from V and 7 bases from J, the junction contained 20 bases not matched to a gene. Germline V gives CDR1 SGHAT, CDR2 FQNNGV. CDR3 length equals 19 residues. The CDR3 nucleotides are TGTGCCAGCAGCCTCCTAACCGAGTGGACAGGGGAATATGTCGGGGAGCTGTTTTTT. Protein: CASSLLTEWTGEYVGELFF.

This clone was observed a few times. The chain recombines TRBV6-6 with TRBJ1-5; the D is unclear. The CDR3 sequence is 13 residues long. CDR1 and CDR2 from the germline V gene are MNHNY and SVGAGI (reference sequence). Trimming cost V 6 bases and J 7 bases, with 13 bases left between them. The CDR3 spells CASRQVGSQPQHF. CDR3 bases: TGTGCCAGCAGGCAGGTGGGGAGCCAGCCCCAGCATTTT.

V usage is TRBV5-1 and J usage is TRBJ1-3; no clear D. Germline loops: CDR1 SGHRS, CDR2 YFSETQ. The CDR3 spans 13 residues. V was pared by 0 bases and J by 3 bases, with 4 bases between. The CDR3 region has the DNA TGCGCCAGCAGCTTGGACGGTGGAAACACCATATATTTT. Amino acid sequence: CASSLDGGNTIYF.

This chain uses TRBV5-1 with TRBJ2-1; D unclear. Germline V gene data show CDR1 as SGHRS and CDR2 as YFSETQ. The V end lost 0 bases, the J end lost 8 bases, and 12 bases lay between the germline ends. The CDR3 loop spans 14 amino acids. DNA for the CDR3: TGCGCCAGCAGCTTGGATCCTTCGTCGGATGAGCAGTTCTTC. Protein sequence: CASSLDPSSDEQFF.

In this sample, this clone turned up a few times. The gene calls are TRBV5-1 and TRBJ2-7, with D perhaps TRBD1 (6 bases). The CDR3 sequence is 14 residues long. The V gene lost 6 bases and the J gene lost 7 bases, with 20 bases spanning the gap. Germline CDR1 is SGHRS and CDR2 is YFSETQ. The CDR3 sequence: CASKDSNQGAEQYF. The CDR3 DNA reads TGCGCCAGCAAGGACAGTAACCAAGGGGCGGAGCAGTACTTC.

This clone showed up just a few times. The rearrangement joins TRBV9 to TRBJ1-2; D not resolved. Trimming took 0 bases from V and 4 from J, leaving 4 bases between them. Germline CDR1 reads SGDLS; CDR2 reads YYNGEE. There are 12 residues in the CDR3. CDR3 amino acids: CASSVASYGYTF. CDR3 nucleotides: TGTGCCAGCAGCGTAGCTAGCTATGGCTACACCTTC.

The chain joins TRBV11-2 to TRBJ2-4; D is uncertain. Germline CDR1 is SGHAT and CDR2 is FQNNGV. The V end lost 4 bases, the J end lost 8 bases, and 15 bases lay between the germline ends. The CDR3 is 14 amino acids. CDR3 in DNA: TGTGCCAGCAGCTATCAGCTAACTCGGGACATTCAGTACTTC. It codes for CASSYQLTRDIQYF.

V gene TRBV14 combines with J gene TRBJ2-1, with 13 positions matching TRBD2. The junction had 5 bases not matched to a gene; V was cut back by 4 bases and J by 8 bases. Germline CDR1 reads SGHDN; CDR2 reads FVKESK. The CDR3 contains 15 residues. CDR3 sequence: CASSLGLAGVDEQFF. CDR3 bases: TGTGCCAGCAGCCTCGGACTAGCGGGAGTGGATGAGCAGTTCTTC.

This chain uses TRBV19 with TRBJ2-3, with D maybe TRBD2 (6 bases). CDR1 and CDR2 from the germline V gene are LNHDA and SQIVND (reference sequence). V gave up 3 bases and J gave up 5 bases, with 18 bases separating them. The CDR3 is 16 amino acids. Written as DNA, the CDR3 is TGTGCCAGTAGTATCACCAGCGGCGGAGGGATAGATACGCAGTATTTT. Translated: CASSITSGGGIDTQYF. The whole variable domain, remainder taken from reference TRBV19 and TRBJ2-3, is DGGITQSPKYLFRKEGQNVTLSCEQNLNHDAMYWYRQDPGQGLRLIYYSQIVNDFQKGDIAEGYSVSREKKESFPLTVTSAQKNPTAFYLCASSITSGGGIDTQYFGPGTRLTVL.

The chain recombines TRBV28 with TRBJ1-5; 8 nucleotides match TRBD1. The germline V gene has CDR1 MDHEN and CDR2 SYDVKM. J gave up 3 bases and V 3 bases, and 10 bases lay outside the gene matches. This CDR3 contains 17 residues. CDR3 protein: CASSFSRTGFINQPQHF. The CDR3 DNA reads TGTGCCAGCAGTTTTTCAAGGACAGGGTTTATCAATCAGCCCCAGCATTTT.

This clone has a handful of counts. The CDR3 reads CATSRDLVGAGVFNEQFF. The CDR3 DNA is TGTGCCACCAGCAGGGACTTGGTCGGAGCGGGCGTGTTCAATGAGCAGTTCTTC. The rearrangement joins TRBV15 to TRBJ2-1; D possibly corresponds to TRBD2 (6 bases). Trimming left V 3 bases short and J 6 bases short, with 24 bases between. Germline CDR1 LNHNV, CDR2 YYDKDF (reference sequence). There are 18 residues in the CDR3.

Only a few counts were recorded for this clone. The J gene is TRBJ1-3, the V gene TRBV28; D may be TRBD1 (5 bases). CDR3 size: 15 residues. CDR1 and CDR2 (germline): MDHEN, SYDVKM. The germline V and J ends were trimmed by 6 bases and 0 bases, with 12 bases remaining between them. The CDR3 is CASRGEGFSGNTIYF. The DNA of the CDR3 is TGTGCCAGCAGAGGGGAGGGGTTCTCTGGAAACACCATATATTTT.

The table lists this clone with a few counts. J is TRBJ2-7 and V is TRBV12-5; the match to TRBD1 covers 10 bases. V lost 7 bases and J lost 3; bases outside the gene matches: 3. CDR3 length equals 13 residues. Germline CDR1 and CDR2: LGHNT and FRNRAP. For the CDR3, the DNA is TGTGCTAGTGTCGGGACAGGGGACTACGAGCAGTACTTC. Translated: CASVGTGDYEQYF.

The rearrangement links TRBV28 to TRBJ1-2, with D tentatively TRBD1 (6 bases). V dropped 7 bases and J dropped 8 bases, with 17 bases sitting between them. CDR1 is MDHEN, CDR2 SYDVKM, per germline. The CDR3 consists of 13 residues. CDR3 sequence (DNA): TGTGCCAGCAACCCTCTGGGGGCGCGGGGCTACACCTTC. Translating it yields CASNPLGARGYTF.

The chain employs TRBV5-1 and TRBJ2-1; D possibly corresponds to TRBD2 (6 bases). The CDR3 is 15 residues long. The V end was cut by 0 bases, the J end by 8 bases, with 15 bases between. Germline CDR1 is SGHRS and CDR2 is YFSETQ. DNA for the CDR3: TGCGCCAGCAGCTTGGGACTAGTAGGTAACGATGAGCAGTTCTTC. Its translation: CASSLGLVGNDEQFF.

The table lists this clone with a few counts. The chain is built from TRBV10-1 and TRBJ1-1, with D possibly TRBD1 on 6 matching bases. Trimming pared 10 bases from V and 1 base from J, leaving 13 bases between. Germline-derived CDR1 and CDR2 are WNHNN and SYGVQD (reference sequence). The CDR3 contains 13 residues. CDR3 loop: CAINREPNTEAFF. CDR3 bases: TGCGCCATCAACAGGGAACCGAACACTGAAGCTTTCTTT.

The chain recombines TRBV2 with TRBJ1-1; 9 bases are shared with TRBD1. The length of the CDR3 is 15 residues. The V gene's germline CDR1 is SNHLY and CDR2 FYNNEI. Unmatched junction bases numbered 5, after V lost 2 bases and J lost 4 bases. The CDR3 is CASSEQQGARTEAFF. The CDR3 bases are TGTGCCAGCAGTGAACAACAGGGGGCGCGCACTGAAGCTTTCTTT.

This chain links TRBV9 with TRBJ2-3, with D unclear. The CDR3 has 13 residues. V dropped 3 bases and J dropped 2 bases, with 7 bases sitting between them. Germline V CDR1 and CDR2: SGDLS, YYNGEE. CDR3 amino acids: CASSALTTDTQYF. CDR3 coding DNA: TGTGCCAGCAGCGCCCTAACCACAGATACGCAGTATTTT.

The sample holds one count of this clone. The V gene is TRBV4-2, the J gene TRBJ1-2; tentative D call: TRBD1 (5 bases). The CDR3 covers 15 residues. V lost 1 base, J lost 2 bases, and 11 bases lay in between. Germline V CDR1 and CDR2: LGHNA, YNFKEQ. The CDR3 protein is CASSQATGDNYGYTF. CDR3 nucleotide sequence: TGTGCCAGCAGCCAAGCCACAGGTGACAACTATGGCTACACCTTC.

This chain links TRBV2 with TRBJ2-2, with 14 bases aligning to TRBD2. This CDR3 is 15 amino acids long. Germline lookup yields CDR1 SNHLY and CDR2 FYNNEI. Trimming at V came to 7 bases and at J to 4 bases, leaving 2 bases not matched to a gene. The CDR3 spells CASTGLAGGTGELFF. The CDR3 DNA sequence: TGTGCCAGCACCGGACTAGCGGGGGGCACCGGGGAGCTGTTTTTT.

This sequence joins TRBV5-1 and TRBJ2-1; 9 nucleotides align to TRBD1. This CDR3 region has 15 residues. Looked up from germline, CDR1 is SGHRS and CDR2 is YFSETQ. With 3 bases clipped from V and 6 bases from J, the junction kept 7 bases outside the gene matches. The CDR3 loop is CASSSWTGDGNEQFF. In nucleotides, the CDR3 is TGCGCCAGCAGCTCTTGGACAGGGGATGGCAATGAGCAGTTCTTC.